The rows below give T cell receptor beta chains drawn from one sample of a study of OX40 agonist ivuxolimab in advanced cancers. Only in-frame clones appear in the TCRdb table, and some are missing; sequencing was by immunoSEQ multiplex PCR. The repertoire consists of roughly 100,000 clones, with about 90% occurring once and the leading ten covering around 0.85%. This sample comprised CD4+ or CD8+ T cells sorted from blood, obtained in a trial of the OX40 agonist ivuxolimab. These receptors all come from an adult with an advanced solid tumor such as melanoma, head and neck, liver or kidney cancer. The CDR3 runs from the conserved cysteine through the conserved F or W. D genes are given only for firm matches. Clone size is shown for a subset of rows, as once, few, many or a class of expanded clone.

clone_size,j_call,d_call,v_call,cdr3_aa,cdr3_nt
.,TRBJ2-1,.,TRBV5-1,CASSWAPGVGQYNEQFF,TGCGCCAGCAGCTGGGCCCCCGGGGTGGGACAATACAATGAGCAGTTCTTC
.,TRBJ1-6,.,TRBV30,CAWSGISPLHF,TGTGCCTGGAGTGGGATTTCACCCCTCCACTTT
.,TRBJ2-1,TRBD2,TRBV15,CATSRTGTSGGNEQFF,TGTGCCACCAGCAGAACCGGGACTAGCGGGGGGAATGAGCAGTTCTTC
.,TRBJ2-7,.,TRBV4-3,CASSQDQGSGYEQYF,TGCGCCAGCAGCCAAGATCAGGGTTCAGGGTACGAGCAGTACTTC
.,TRBJ1-2,TRBD1,TRBV9,CASSVTGAAYGYTF,TGTGCCAGCAGCGTAACAGGGGCGGCCTATGGCTACACCTTC
.,TRBJ1-1,.,TRBV5-4,CASSLGGVKNTEAFF,TGTGCCAGCAGCTTGGGGGGGGTTAAGAACACTGAAGCTTTCTTT
.,TRBJ1-5,.,TRBV9,CASSVDGGYSNQPQHF,TGTGCCAGCAGCGTAGATGGCGGGTATAGCAATCAGCCCCAGCATTTT
.,TRBJ1-1,.,TRBV6-5,CASTWGGRVAEAFF,TGTGCCAGCACTTGGGGGGGGCGAGTGGCTGAAGCTTTCTTT
.,TRBJ2-5,TRBD1,TRBV6-5,CASSYRGTGVETQYF,TGTGCCAGCAGTTACCGAGGGACAGGGGTAGAGACCCAGTACTTC
.,TRBJ1-2,.,TRBV10-3,CAISVTGGDGYTF,TGTGCCATCAGTGTGACCGGGGGCGACGGCTACACCTTC
.,TRBJ2-3,TRBD1,TRBV7-7,CASSLGQSTDTQYF,TGTGCCAGCAGCCTGGGACAGAGCACAGATACGCAGTATTTT
once,TRBJ1-4,TRBD1,TRBV4-2,CAITGTGNNEKLFF,TGTGCCATAACCGGGACAGGTAATAATGAAAAACTGTTTTTT
few,TRBJ1-6,.,TRBV7-9,CASSPPSGSPLHF,TGTGCCAGCAGCCCACCCTCGGGCTCACCCCTCCACTTT
few,TRBJ2-2,.,TRBV7-9,CASSFRPNTGELFF,TGTGCCAGCAGCTTTCGGCCGAACACCGGGGAGCTGTTTTTT
.,TRBJ2-4,.,TRBV19,CASSIGSRGEAKNIQYF,TGTGCCAGTAGTATAGGCAGTAGGGGGGAAGCCAAAAACATTCAGTACTTC
.,TRBJ2-7,TRBD2,TRBV6-5,CASKLAGGTYEQYF,TGTGCCAGCAAACTAGCGGGGGGTACCTACGAGCAGTACTTC
.,TRBJ2-4,.,TRBV28,CASSLAGFAAKNIQYF,TGTGCCAGCAGCCTGGCGGGGTTCGCAGCCAAAAACATTCAGTACTTC
.,TRBJ2-7,.,TRBV10-3,CAIAQFLAGYEQYF,TGTGCCATCGCCCAGTTCCTTGCGGGGTACGAGCAGTACTTC
few,TRBJ1-1,TRBD1,TRBV18,CASSPHGGQGIGDEAFF,TGTGCCAGCTCACCTCATGGGGGACAGGGCATAGGGGATGAAGCTTTCTTT
.,TRBJ1-5,TRBD1,TRBV6-5,CASSSTGKSNQPQHF,TGTGCCAGCAGTTCGACAGGGAAGAGCAATCAGCCCCAGCATTTT
.,TRBJ2-6,TRBD1,TRBV19,CASGTGISGANVLTF,TGTGCCAGCGGGACAGGGATCTCTGGGGCCAACGTCCTGACTTTC
.,TRBJ2-3,.,TRBV7-2,CASSHYTDTQYF,TGTGCCAGCAGCCATTATACAGATACGCAGTATTTT
.,TRBJ2-4,.,TRBV21-1,CASSAGDPGQDLKLAKNIQYF,TGTGCCAGCAGCGCGGGAGATCCGGGACAGGATTTAAAACTAGCCAAAAACATTCAGTACTTC
.,TRBJ1-6,.,TRBV30,CAWSAPRSPLHF,TGTGCCTGGAGTGCCCCGCGTTCACCCCTCCACTTT
.,TRBJ2-1,.,TRBV30,CAWSSTGKTYNEQFF,TGTGCCTGGAGTAGCACAGGTAAGACGTACAATGAGCAGTTCTTC
.,TRBJ1-2,TRBD1,TRBV7-2,CASSKQSGTVSGYTF,TGTGCCAGCAGCAAACAGTCCGGGACAGTGTCTGGCTACACCTTC
once,TRBJ2-5,.,TRBV7-9,CASSLVLGGQETQYF,TGTGCCAGCAGCTTAGTCTTGGGGGGGCAGGAGACCCAGTACTTC
.,TRBJ2-6,.,TRBV9,CASRSSGANVLTF,TGTGCCAGCAGGAGCTCTGGGGCCAACGTCCTGACTTTC
.,TRBJ2-5,TRBD1,TRBV4-1,CASSREPGQQETQYF,TGCGCCAGCAGCCGAGAGCCGGGACAGCAAGAGACCCAGTACTTC
.,TRBJ2-7,TRBD1,TRBV5-4,CASSLRDRVNEQYF,TGTGCCAGCAGCTTGAGGGACAGGGTAAACGAGCAGTACTTC
.,TRBJ1-6,.,TRBV2,CASSPLEAHSPLHF,TGTGCCAGCAGCCCCCTAGAAGCCCATTCACCCCTCCACTTT
.,TRBJ2-2,TRBD1,TRBV5-1,CASSSSRGQGTGELFF,TGCGCCAGCAGCTCCTCCCGGGGACAGGGAACCGGGGAGCTGTTTTTT
.,TRBJ1-1,TRBD1,TRBV28,CASRSGQGDRAFF,TGTGCCAGCAGGTCAGGACAGGGGGATCGAGCTTTCTTT
once,TRBJ2-1,.,TRBV7-6,CASSLGGGIEQFF,TGTGCCAGCAGCTTGGGAGGGGGGATTGAGCAGTTCTTC
.,TRBJ1-6,.,TRBV7-9,CASSLVGGGGNSPLHF,TGTGCCAGCAGCTTAGTAGGCGGGGGAGGTAATTCACCCCTCCACTTT
.,TRBJ1-1,.,TRBV4-3,CASSPSRGAEYTEAFF,TGCGCCAGCAGCCCATCCAGGGGCGCAGAGTACACTGAAGCTTTCTTT
.,TRBJ2-2,TRBD2,TRBV28,CASSSAVGLAGGRELFF,TGTGCCAGCAGCTCAGCCGTGGGACTAGCGGGGGGGCGGGAGCTGTTTTTT
.,TRBJ2-1,.,TRBV1,CTSPRLEQFF,TGCACCAGCCCGAGGTTGGAGCAGTTCTTC
.,TRBJ2-3,.,TRBV19,CASSLALTDTQYF,TGTGCCAGTTCACTAGCATTGACAGATACGCAGTATTTT
few,TRBJ2-1,.,TRBV21-1,CASSKAGTGKCRDANNEQFF,TGTGCCAGCAGCAAAGCGGGGACAGGGAAGTGTCGAGACGCCAACAATGAGCAGTTCTTC
.,TRBJ1-2,.,TRBV7-9,CASSPGHSKGYTF,TGTGCCAGCAGCCCGGGACACTCGAAAGGCTACACCTTC
once,TRBJ2-1,.,TRBV7-2,CASSLVVGIRHNEQFF,TGTGCCAGCAGCTTGGTAGTCGGGATACGCCACAATGAGCAGTTCTTC
.,TRBJ2-1,.,TRBV19,CASSSQGNEQFF,TGTGCCAGTAGTTCGCAGGGAAATGAGCAGTTCTTC
.,TRBJ2-2,TRBD2,TRBV10-3,CAISESTGLASAGELFF,TGTGCCATCAGTGAGTCGACGGGACTAGCTTCCGCCGGGGAGCTGTTTTTT
.,TRBJ2-5,.,TRBV5-4,CASRSGVEETQYF,TGTGCCAGCAGGTCAGGGGTGGAAGAGACCCAGTACTTC
.,TRBJ1-1,.,TRBV14,CASSQEPRGAEAFF,TGTGCCAGCAGCCAAGAGCCAAGGGGGGCTGAAGCTTTCTTT
.,TRBJ2-3,TRBD2,TRBV4-1,CASSPTVGTNTDTQYF,TGCGCCAGCAGCCCGACAGTCGGGACTAACACAGATACGCAGTATTTT
.,TRBJ1-2,.,TRBV7-2,CASRLSTPINYGYTF,TGTGCCAGCAGACTTAGTACTCCTATAAACTATGGCTACACCTTC
.,TRBJ1-1,.,TRBV11-1,CASSTRGAGLTEAFF,TGTGCCAGCAGCACCCGGGGGGCCGGACTTACTGAAGCTTTCTTT
.,TRBJ1-3,.,TRBV7-9,CASSLMLGSGNTIYF,TGTGCCAGCAGCTTAATGCTTGGGTCGGGAAACACCATATATTTT